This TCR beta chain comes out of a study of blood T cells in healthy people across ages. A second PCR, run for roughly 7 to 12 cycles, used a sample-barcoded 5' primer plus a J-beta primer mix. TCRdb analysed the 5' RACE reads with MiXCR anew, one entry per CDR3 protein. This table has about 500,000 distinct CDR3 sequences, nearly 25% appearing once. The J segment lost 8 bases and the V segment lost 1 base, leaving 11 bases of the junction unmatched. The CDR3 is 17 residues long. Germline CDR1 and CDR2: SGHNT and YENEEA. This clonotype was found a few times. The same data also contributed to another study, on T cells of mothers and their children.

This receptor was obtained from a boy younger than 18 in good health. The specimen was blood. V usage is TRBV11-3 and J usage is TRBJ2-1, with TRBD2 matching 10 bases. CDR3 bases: TGTGCCAGCAGCTTAGTGGCTAGCGGGAGTCCTTGGGATGAGCAGTTCTTC. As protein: CASSLVASGSPWDEQFF.